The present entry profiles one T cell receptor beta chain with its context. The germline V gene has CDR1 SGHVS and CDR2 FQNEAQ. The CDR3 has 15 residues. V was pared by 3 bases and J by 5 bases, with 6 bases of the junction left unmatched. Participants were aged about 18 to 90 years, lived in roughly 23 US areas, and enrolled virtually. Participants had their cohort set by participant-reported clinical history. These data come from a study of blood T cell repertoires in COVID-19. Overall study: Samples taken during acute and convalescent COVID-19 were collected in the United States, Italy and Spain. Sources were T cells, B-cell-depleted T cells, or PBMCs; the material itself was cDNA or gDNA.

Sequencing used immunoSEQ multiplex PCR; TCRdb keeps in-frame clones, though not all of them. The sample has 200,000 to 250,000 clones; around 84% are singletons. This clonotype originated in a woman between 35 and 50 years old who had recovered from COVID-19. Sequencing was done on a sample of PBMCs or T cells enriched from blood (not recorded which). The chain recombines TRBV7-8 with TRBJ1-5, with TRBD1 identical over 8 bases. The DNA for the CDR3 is TGTGCCAGCAGCTTCTCTCGGACAGGGTATCAGCCCCAGCATTTT. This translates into CASSFSRTGYQPQHF.